The 17 T cell receptor beta chains in this list originate from one sample, sequenced in a study of T-cell reconstitution after alpha-beta-depleted transplantation in children. The library targeted TCRbeta and was prepared with unique molecular identifiers. TCRdb re-analysed the PCR reads in MiXCR, keeping a single row per CDR3 protein. In the table there are roughly 610,000 distinct CDR3 sequences, approximately 10% of which are singletons. The sample was PBMCs from the stem cell graft donor, taken from the stem cell graft. These receptors all come from a human donor who donated a stem cell graft to a child with acute myeloid leukemia.

The V gene is TRBV7-9, the J gene TRBJ2-7, with 13 bases identical to TRBD2. The V and J ends lost 5 bases and 4 bases, in that order; junction bases with no gene match: 8. The germline gives CDR1 SEHNR, CDR2 FQNEAQ (reference sequence). The CDR3 runs to 16 residues. The CDR3 spells CASSLGTSGNIYEQYF. Here the CDR3 DNA reads TGTGCCAGCAGCCTGGGGACTAGCGGGAATATTTACGAGCAGTACTTC.

The genes are TRBV3-1 and TRBJ2-7; 8 bases line up with TRBD2. The CDR3 spans 15 residues. Germline V lookup: CDR1 LGHDT, CDR2 YNNKEL (reference sequence). The junction had 5 bases not matched to a gene; V was cut back by 2 bases and J by 2 bases. The CDR3 reads CASSQKRESAYEQYF. For the CDR3, the DNA is TGTGCCAGCAGCCAAAAGCGGGAGTCAGCCTACGAGCAGTACTTC.

There are many counts of this clonotype. The rearrangement joins TRBV27 to TRBJ1-4, with TRBD1 matching over 8 bases. V lost 4 bases to trimming and J lost 8 bases; unmatched junction nucleotides: 9. Germline-derived CDR1 and CDR2 are MNHEY and SMNVEV (reference sequence). CDR3 length: 15 amino acids. The CDR3, as DNA: TGTGCCAGCAGTTCCCCTGGACAGGGTCGAGAAAAACTGTTTTTT. Its protein is CASSSPGQGREKLFF.

J is TRBJ2-5 and V is TRBV20-1, with D unresolved. The CDR3 runs 12 residues. V shed 0 bases and J shed 4 bases, with 6 bases lying between them. Germline-derived CDR1 and CDR2 are DFQATT and SNEGSKA (reference sequence). CDR3 nucleotides: TGCAGTGCTAGAGATAATATAGAGACCCAGTACTTC. Encoded protein: CSARDNIETQYF.

The rearrangement joins TRBV11-2 to TRBJ2-2; 12 bases are a match to TRBD2. CDR1 SGHAT and CDR2 FQNNGV come from the germline V gene. Germline trimming cut 5 bases from V and 6 bases from J; bases unmatched to any gene: 10. The CDR3 spans 17 residues. CDR3 sequence reads: CASSPLSTSGRSGELFF. The CDR3 DNA follows: TGTGCCAGCAGCCCCCTCAGCACTAGCGGGAGGTCCGGGGAGCTGTTTTTT.

The rearrangement uses TRBV20-1 and TRBJ2-1; D is perhaps TRBD2 (6 bases). This CDR3 has 18 amino acids. Germline-derived CDR1 and CDR2 are DFQATT and SNEGSKA (reference sequence). The V end was cut by 0 bases, the J end by 0 bases, with 18 bases between. Here the CDR3 reads CSAREEKEGSRSYNEQFF. DNA of the CDR3: TGCAGTGCTAGAGAGGAAAAGGAGGGAAGCCGCTCCTACAATGAGCAGTTCTTC.

This rearrangement joins TRBV29-1 to TRBJ2-1; possible D gene TRBD1, 5 bases. Germline CDR1 reads SQVTM; CDR2 reads ANQGSEA. The V gene lost 4 bases and the J gene lost 8 bases, with 15 bases spanning the gap. The CDR3 covers 13 residues. The CDR3 DNA sequence: TGCAGCGTTGTGAAGGCAGGGTCGGATGAGCAGTTCTTC. It translates to CSVVKAGSDEQFF.

This clonotype was counted a few times. The CDR3, as DNA: TGCAGTGCTAGCTCGGATGACGCGCCCTTGAACACTGAAGCTTTCTTT. It codes for CSASSDDAPLNTEAFF. The genes are TRBV20-1 and TRBJ1-1; D uncertain. Trimming left V 3 bases short and J 0 bases short, with 17 bases between. Germline CDR1 and CDR2: DFQATT and SNEGSKA (reference sequence). There are 16 residues in the CDR3.

This sequence joins TRBV10-3 and TRBJ2-7; TRBD2 matches 10 bases. The CDR3 runs 17 residues. Trimming took 0 bases from V and 4 from J; bases not matched to a gene: 9. The V gene's germline CDR1 is ENHRY and CDR2 SYGVKD. CDR3 amino acids: CAISESGGPSGSYEQYF. In DNA, the CDR3 is TGTGCCATCAGTGAGTCGGGTGGGCCTAGCGGGAGTTACGAGCAGTACTTC.

This clonotype has just one count. A junction end diverges from the germline sequence, so it may reflect a read error. This chain links TRBV7-8 with TRBJ2-7, with D unclear. The CDR3 runs 11 residues. CDR1 and CDR2 (germline): SGHVS, FQNEAQ. The CDR3 DNA follows: TGTGCCAGCAGCGCTCTATACGTGCAGTACTTC. It codes for CASSALYVQYF.

There are a few counts of this clonotype. The chain combines TRBV24-1 with TRBJ2-5; D may be TRBD2 (7 bases). Germline CDR1 reads KGHDR; CDR2 reads SFDVKD. The CDR3 is 18 amino acids. Trimming left V 3 bases short and J 5 bases short, with 24 bases between. Here the CDR3 reads CATSDPTPHEGGWETQYF. CDR3 sequence (DNA): TGTGCCACCAGTGATCCCACCCCCCACGAGGGGGGGTGGGAGACCCAGTACTTC.

This clonotype appeared a few times. V gene TRBV7-9 combines with J gene TRBJ2-3; TRBD2 matches at 13 bases. Trimming cost V 5 bases and J 2 bases; bases outside gene matches: 7. CDR3 length equals 17 residues. The germline CDR1 and CDR2 sequences are SEHNR and FQNEAQ (reference sequence). This CDR3 reads CASSRLAGGSNTDTQYF. In DNA form, the CDR3 reads TGTGCCAGCAGCCGACTAGCGGGAGGCTCCAACACAGATACGCAGTATTTT.

This clonotype has a count of ten or more. This chain joins TRBV20-1 and TRBJ2-1, with D perhaps given as TRBD1 or TRBD2 (5 bases each). Deletions cut 3 bases from V and 1 base from J, with 10 bases between. From germline, CDR1 is DFQATT and CDR2 SNEGSKA (reference sequence). This CDR3 contains 14 residues. For the CDR3, the DNA is TGCAGTGCTAGGCGAGGGGAGTCCTACAATGAGCAGTTCTTC. This codes for CSARRGESYNEQFF.

This clonotype was seen only a few times. This sequence joins TRBV12-3 or TRBV12-4 and TRBJ2-7; 10 bases are shared with TRBD1. Losses at the gene ends were 8 bases for V and 7 bases for J; bases not matched to a gene: 14. This CDR3 is built from 15 residues. The CDR3 loop is CASGPAGQGLREQYF. The CDR3 bases are TGTGCCAGCGGTCCGGCGGGACAGGGGCTGAGGGAGCAGTACTTC.

This clonotype has a handful of counts. This chain joins TRBV10-3 and TRBJ2-7, with TRBD1 identical over 7 bases. Germline V gene data show CDR1 as ENHRY and CDR2 as SYGVKD. This CDR3 is 14 amino acids long. J was trimmed by 0 bases and V by 6 bases; bases with no gene match: 5. As DNA, the CDR3 is TGTGCCATCAGCAGACAGGGCAGCTCCTACGAGCAGTACTTC. It codes for CAISRQGSSYEQYF.

This clonotype was picked up many times. CDR3 nucleotide sequence: TGCAGCGTTCCGCTAGCGGGAGTGGTTGGTGAGCAGTTCTTC. Protein sequence: CSVPLAGVVGEQFF. The V gene is TRBV29-1, the J gene TRBJ2-1; 10 bases agree with TRBD2. J lost 9 bases, V lost 5 bases, and 10 bases had no gene match. Germline V gives CDR1 SQVTM, CDR2 ANQGSEA. This CDR3 is 14 amino acids long.

This clonotype was found a few times. The gene calls are TRBV29-1 and TRBJ2-7; 12 nucleotides align to TRBD2. V was clipped by 6 bases and J by 2 bases; unmatched bases: 23. Germline V gene lookup returns CDR1 SQVTM and CDR2 ANQGSEA. The length of the CDR3 is 20 residues. CDR3 amino acids: CSVLTLAGGIPTQPPYEQYF. In DNA form, the CDR3 reads TGCAGCGTCCTAACTCTAGCGGGAGGGATACCTACCCAGCCCCCCTACGAGCAGTACTTC.